The T cell receptor beta chain described here comes from a study of technical replicates of blood from a handful of donors. Assay: immunoSEQ multiplex PCR; the TCRdb copy retains only in-frame clones and omits some. Seen here are around 60,000 clones, more than 85% observed once, and the top ten hold 4.3%. The sequenced material came from PBMCs. The receptor's source is a human donor in good health. Some clones in this sample may be carry-over from other donors' samples.

For the CDR3, the DNA is TGTGCCAGTAGTGTCCGGGACAGGGGCGGCGAGCAGTACTTC. It is translated as CASSVRDRGGEQYF. V usage is TRBV19 and J usage is TRBJ2-7; 10 positions agree with TRBD1. CDR3 length equals 14 residues. The germline V gene encodes CDR1 LNHDA and CDR2 SQIVND (reference sequence). V lost 5 bases, J lost 6 bases, and 7 bases stayed unmatched. Filled out from reference TRBV19 and TRBJ2-7, the complete variable domain reads DGGITQSPKYLFRKEGQNVTLSCEQNLNHDAMYWYRQDPGQGLRLIYYSQIVNDFQKGDIAEGYSVSREKKESFPLTVTSAQKNPTAFYLCASSVRDRGGEQYFGPGTRLTVT.